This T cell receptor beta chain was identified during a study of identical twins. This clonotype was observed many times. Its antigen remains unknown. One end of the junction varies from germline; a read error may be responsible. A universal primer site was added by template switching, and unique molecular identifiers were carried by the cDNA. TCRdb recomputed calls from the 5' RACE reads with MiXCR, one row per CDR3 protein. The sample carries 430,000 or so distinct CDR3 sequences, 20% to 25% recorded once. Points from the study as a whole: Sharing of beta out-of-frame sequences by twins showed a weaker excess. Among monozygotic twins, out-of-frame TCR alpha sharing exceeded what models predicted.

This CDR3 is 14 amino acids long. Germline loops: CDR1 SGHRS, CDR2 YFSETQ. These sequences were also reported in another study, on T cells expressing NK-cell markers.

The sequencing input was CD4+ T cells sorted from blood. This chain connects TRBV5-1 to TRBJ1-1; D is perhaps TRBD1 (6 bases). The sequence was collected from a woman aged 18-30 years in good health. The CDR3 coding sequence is TGTGCCAGCAGTTTAACAGGGCGGGACACTGAAGCTTTCTTT. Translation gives CASSLTGRDTEAFF.